This T cell receptor beta chain was sequenced for a study of identical twins. The CDR3 runs to 10 residues. With 5 bases removed from V and 5 bases from J, the gap between germline ends came to 7 bases. From germline, CDR1 is SQVTM and CDR2 ANQGSEA. Study-wide points: Analyses based on zero insertions could be partly confounded by invariant MAIT and iNKT cells.

A word on this clonotype: What it binds is unknown.

Each CDR3 protein is one row after TCRdb ran MiXCR on the 5' RACE reads. Found here are about 220,000 distinct CDR3 sequences, 5.5% to 7.5% of them singletons; the top ten hold approximately 14%. These same records also appear under a second study, on T cells expressing NK-cell markers. This second study says: Among eight sequenced donors, seven carried HCMV seropositivity while one was seronegative. In a group of several donors, dominant NKG2C+ clonotypes represented roughly 1.0-8% of CD8+ T cells.

The specimen sequenced was CD8+ T cells sorted from blood. The sequence was collected from a woman aged 18 to 35 in good health. V and J are TRBV29-1 and TRBJ2-7; D remains unclear. The CDR3 here is CSVRSHEQYF. For the CDR3, the DNA is TGCAGCGTTAGAAGCCACGAGCAGTACTTC.